This note documents a single T cell receptor beta chain sequence. Its antigen is still unknown. These data are taken from a study of cytomegalovirus exposure and HLA in healthy donors. General observations from the study: Under in vitro conditions, a few CMV-associated chains were confirmed as specific for CMV antigens.

In the PCR, 60 Vbeta and 13 Jbeta primers were used. Profiled with immunoSEQ multiplex PCR; TCRdb holds only in-frame clones, not every one. Of over 110,000 clones in the sample, around three quarters were seen once. This CDR3 has 13 amino acids. CDR1 SGHRS and CDR2 YFSETQ come from the germline V gene. V was trimmed by 0 bases and J by 11 bases, leaving 11 bases between them. The chain combines TRBV5-1 with TRBJ2-2; a possible D gene is TRBD2 (5 bases). This sequence was found in a woman aged 18-29 years in good health and CMV-seropositive. The sequencing sample was made of PBMCs. CDR3 region: CASSLDRTLELFF. The CDR3 nucleotides read TGCGCCAGCAGCTTGGACCGGACTCTTGAGCTGTTTTTT.